Listed below are T cell receptor beta chains from one sample, sequenced in a study of identical twins. TCRdb recomputed calls from the 5' RACE reads with MiXCR, one row per CDR3 protein. The sample contains about 160,000 distinct CDR3 sequences, around 3.6% of which appear only once. Sequenced material: memory T cells sorted from blood. The receptors were gathered from a man aged 18 to 29 in good health. Both conserved end residues are part of each CDR3. The D gene is left open where the match is weak. Some rows mark clone size as missing; the rest say once, few, many or name a class of expanded clone.

j_call v_call d_call clone_size cdr3_nt cdr3_aa
TRBJ1-4 TRBV7-9 TRBD1 many TGTGCCAGCAGCTGGGGGGACAGGGGATATGAAAAACTGTTTTTT CASSWGDRGYEKLFF
TRBJ2-2 TRBV14 NA NA TGTGCCAGCAGCCCACGACTTCTGGGAGGCACCGGGGAGCTGTTTTTT CASSPRLLGGTGELFF
TRBJ2-1 TRBV4-2 NA many TGTGCCAGCAGCCAAGATCGGGACCCTAGATACAATGAGCAGTTCTTC CASSQDRDPRYNEQFF
TRBJ2-1 TRBV7-2 NA many TGTGCCAGCAGCTTAGTCTGGGACCAAGACAATGAGCAGTTCTTC CASSLVWDQDNEQFF
TRBJ1-1 TRBV12-3/TRBV12-4 NA many TGTGCCAGCAGGGGGACGGCGGTGAACACTGAAGCTTTCTTT CASRGTAVNTEAFF
TRBJ2-6 TRBV7-9 NA many TGTGCCAGCAGCTTAGGGGGGCAGAGCTGGGCCAACGTCCTGACTTTC CASSLGGQSWANVLTF
TRBJ2-1 TRBV7-6 NA many TGTGCCAGCAGCGGCCGCTTAGTGCAGTTCTTC CASSGRLVQFF
TRBJ2-1 TRBV7-6 NA few TGTGCCAGCAGCCCTTACGACCTCAATGAGCAGTTCTTC CASSPYDLNEQFF
TRBJ1-2 TRBV5-5 TRBD1 many TGTGCCAGCAGCTTTGTTCAGGGGGCTGGAGGCTACACCTTC CASSFVQGAGGYTF
TRBJ1-1 TRBV19 TRBD1 few TGTGCCAGCGGGCAGGGGGCATCTGAAGCTTTCTTT CASGQGASEAFF
TRBJ2-2 TRBV20-1 NA many TGCAGTGCTGCGGCCCCTCAGAACACCGGGGAGCTGTTTTTT CSAAAPQNTGELFF
TRBJ2-5 TRBV7-7 NA many TGTGCCACAGCGGATGGCCAAGTTGGGACCCAGTACTTC CATADGQVGTQYF
TRBJ2-2 TRBV20-1 NA many TGCAGTGCTAGAGAAAGCGCACTAGCGGAGCTGTTTTTT CSARESALAELFF
TRBJ1-1 TRBV2 NA NA TGTGCCAGCAGGGATCCGGGAACGAACACTGAAGCTTTCTTT CASRDPGTNTEAFF
TRBJ1-6 TRBV20-1 NA many TGCAGTGCTAGAGATCCGCGGGGTGGCTCTTATAATTCACCCCTCCACTTT CSARDPRGGSYNSPLHF
TRBJ2-3 TRBV9 NA many TGTGCCAGCAGCGTAACACTAAACCCGACAGATACGCAGTATTTT CASSVTLNPTDTQYF
TRBJ2-1 TRBV28 TRBD1 many TGTGCCAGCAGTTTAAAATGGAGGTTTGGGGGACAGGGGGCTGACAATGAGCAGTTCTTC CASSLKWRFGGQGADNEQFF
TRBJ2-5 TRBV6-5 NA many TGTGCCAGCAGTTACTACGTGGGTGAGACCCAGTACTTC CASSYYVGETQYF
TRBJ1-1 TRBV5-1 TRBD1 many TGCGCCAGCAGCCCCGATTCCGGGACAGGCGGTGACGAAGCTTTCTTT CASSPDSGTGGDEAFF
TRBJ1-5 TRBV5-1 NA many TGCGCCAGCAGCCCGGGGGGGGGACGCCAGCCCCAGCATTTT CASSPGGGRQPQHF
TRBJ2-3 TRBV15 NA many TGTGCCACCAGCAGACCACCGGCAGATACGCAGTATTTT CATSRPPADTQYF
TRBJ2-2 TRBV27 NA few TGTGCCAGCACCCCAAGAGGGGTGAGGGGCGACACCGGGGAGCTGTTTTTT CASTPRGVRGDTGELFF
TRBJ1-2 TRBV20-1 NA many TGCAGTGCTAGAGGTTGGCAGGACGTGATTTTGGGCTACACCTTC CSARGWQDVILGYTF
TRBJ2-2 TRBV10-3 NA many TGTGCCATCAACAACAGGAACACCGGGGAGCTGTTTTTT CAINNRNTGELFF
TRBJ2-3 TRBV10-1 NA many TGCGCCAGCAGTGAGGGGCGGCCGGATGATACGCAGTATTTT CASSEGRPDDTQYF
TRBJ1-2 TRBV5-8 NA many TGTGCCAGCAGCATCGGCGGTTCAAACTATGGCTACACCTTC CASSIGGSNYGYTF
TRBJ2-3 TRBV28 TRBD2 many TGTGCCAGCAGTTCAGTAGCGGGAGGGCCTACAGATACGCAGTATTTT CASSSVAGGPTDTQYF
TRBJ2-2 TRBV12-3/TRBV12-4 TRBD2 NA TGTGCCAGCAGACGCCCCCTAGCGGGAGGGTTCGGCACCGGGGAGCTGTTTTTT CASRRPLAGGFGTGELFF
TRBJ1-5 TRBV5-1 TRBD1 many TGCGCCAGCAGCCTGGACCCGGGACAGGCGGGCCAGCCCCAGCATTTT CASSLDPGQAGQPQHF
TRBJ2-7 TRBV28 TRBD1 NA TGTGCCAGCAGCCCCAGGCGACAGGGCTACGAGCAGTACTTC CASSPRRQGYEQYF
TRBJ2-5 TRBV5-6 TRBD2 NA TGTGCCAGCAGCTTGGACGGGACTAGCCCACAAGAGACCCAGTACTTC CASSLDGTSPQETQYF
TRBJ2-3 TRBV29-1 TRBD1 many TGCAGCGTTAGGGGGACAGGGGGCACAGATACGCAGTATTTT CSVRGTGGTDTQYF
TRBJ2-5 TRBV7-9 NA many TGTGCCAGCGGTCCCTTTTCGGGTGGGATGGAGACCCAGTACTTC CASGPFSGGMETQYF